A selection of T cell receptor beta chains follows, all from one sample in a study of shared clonotypes between healthy human individuals. The method was immunoSEQ multiplex PCR; TCRdb's version includes in-frame clones alone and lacks a portion of them. The sample shows under 600,000 clones, 95% to 98% of them seen only once. Input material: naive CD8+ T cells sorted from blood. The receptors were sampled from a man between 25 and 39 years old in good health. Both conserved end residues are part of each CDR3. D genes are given only for firm matches. Not every row has a clone size; where given, it reads once, few, many or a size class.

v_gene	j_gene	abundance	d_gene	CDR3aa	CDR3nt
TRBV4-1	TRBJ2-7	NA	NA	CASSQDRGYEQYF	TGCGCCAGCAGCCAAGATCGGGGCTACGAGCAGTACTTC
TRBV5-1	TRBJ2-3	NA	NA	CASNDFPPDTQYF	TGCGCCAGCAACGACTTCCCTCCAGATACGCAGTATTTT
TRBV6-5	TRBJ1-1	NA	NA	CASSLSQGSTEAFF	TGTGCCAGCAGTTTGAGCCAGGGGAGCACTGAAGCTTTCTTT
TRBV5-1	TRBJ2-5	NA	NA	CASSLYTTRPEGETQYF	TGCGCCAGCAGCTTGTATACTACGCGCCCCGAGGGAGAGACCCAGTACTTC
TRBV18	TRBJ2-1	NA	NA	CASSPSGNNEQFF	TGTGCCAGCTCACCCTCGGGGAACAATGAGCAGTTCTTC
TRBV4-3	TRBJ2-3	NA	NA	CASSQDWLSVGTDTQYF	TGCGCCAGCAGCCAAGATTGGCTTTCAGTTGGCACAGATACGCAGTATTTT
TRBV10-2	TRBJ2-1	NA	NA	CASSEQLAQNEQFF	TGCGCCAGCAGTGAGCAGTTAGCGCAAAATGAGCAGTTCTTC
TRBV5-1	TRBJ2-7	NA	TRBD1	CASSLGTGKNEQYF	TGCGCCAGCAGCTTGGGGACAGGGAAGAACGAGCAGTACTTC
TRBV6-5	TRBJ2-2	once	NA	CASSTRWENTGELFF	TGTGCCAGCAGTACTCGATGGGAGAACACCGGGGAGCTGTTTTTT
TRBV9	TRBJ2-1	NA	NA	CASSVGAALYNEQFF	TGTGCCAGCAGCGTAGGAGCGGCTCTTTACAATGAGCAGTTCTTC
TRBV29-1	TRBJ2-1	NA	NA	CSVVRLAGNEQFF	TGCAGCGTTGTGCGCCTAGCTGGGAATGAGCAGTTCTTC
TRBV7-9	TRBJ2-5	NA	TRBD2	CASSLVAGGPGETQYF	TGTGCCAGCAGCCTGGTAGCGGGAGGGCCGGGTGAGACCCAGTACTTC
TRBV7-9	TRBJ2-1	NA	TRBD2	CASSGTSGRAPYNEQFF	TGTGCCAGCAGCGGGACTAGCGGGAGGGCCCCCTACAATGAGCAGTTCTTC
TRBV5-1	TRBJ2-1	NA	TRBD1	CASSHGTGYNEQFF	TGCGCCAGCAGCCACGGGACAGGGTACAATGAGCAGTTCTTC
TRBV5-6	TRBJ2-7	NA	NA	CASSLGGPSEQYF	TGTGCCAGCAGCTTAGGGGGTCCCTCCGAGCAGTACTTC
TRBV19	TRBJ2-2	NA	NA	CASRGLNSAGELFF	TGTGCCAGTAGAGGGTTAAATTCGGCCGGGGAGCTGTTTTTT
TRBV6-1	TRBJ2-1	NA	NA	CASRPLGDEQFF	TGTGCCAGCAGGCCGCTGGGCGATGAGCAGTTCTTC
TRBV29-1	TRBJ2-5	NA	NA	CSVGGLATDPAMETQYF	TGCAGCGTTGGAGGCCTCGCGACAGATCCGGCTATGGAGACCCAGTACTTC
TRBV7-8	TRBJ2-5	NA	NA	CASSPPLADRRTQYF	TGTGCCAGCAGCCCCCCCCTAGCCGACCGGCGGACCCAGTACTTC
TRBV29-1	TRBJ1-5	NA	NA	CSVGAGNGPQHF	TGCAGCGTGGGGGCGGGGAACGGGCCCCAGCATTTT
TRBV6-1	TRBJ2-3	once	NA	CASDPTGPDTQYF	TGTGCCAGCGACCCGACAGGCCCAGATACGCAGTATTTT
TRBV14	TRBJ2-7	NA	NA	CASSRRGLSYEQYF	TGTGCCAGCAGCCGCCGGGGGCTTTCTTACGAGCAGTACTTC
TRBV30	TRBJ2-3	NA	NA	CAWSSGAAADTQYF	TGTGCCTGGAGTTCGGGAGCCGCGGCAGATACGCAGTATTTT
TRBV7-7	TRBJ2-5	NA	NA	CASSLDPGGQETQYF	TGTGCTAGCAGCCTTGACCCCGGAGGACAAGAGACCCAGTACTTC
TRBV9	TRBJ1-1	NA	NA	CASSEAGTEAFF	TGTGCCAGCAGCGAAGCAGGAACTGAAGCTTTCTTT
TRBV7-9	TRBJ2-3	NA	NA	CASSLEGDTTDTQYF	TGTGCCAGCAGCTTAGAGGGGGACACCACAGATACGCAGTATTTT
TRBV27	TRBJ2-1	NA	TRBD1	CASSSGTGGNEQFF	TGTGCCAGCAGTTCCGGGACAGGAGGCAATGAGCAGTTCTTC
TRBV6-5	TRBJ1-5	NA	NA	CASSFGADNQPQHF	TGTGCCAGCAGTTTTGGGGCAGACAATCAGCCCCAGCATTTT
TRBV11-2	TRBJ2-7	once	TRBD1	CASSLDHRGPYEQYF	TGTGCCAGCAGCTTAGACCACAGGGGACCCTACGAGCAGTACTTC
TRBV23-1	TRBJ2-7	NA	NA	CASSSGVCSYEQYF	TGCGCCAGCAGTTCGGGAGTATGCTCCTACGAGCAGTACTTC
TRBV11-2	TRBJ2-3	NA	NA	CASSSRLLGLVASTDTQYF	TGTGCCAGCAGCTCCCGCCTCTTAGGGTTGGTGGCTAGCACAGATACGCAGTATTTT
TRBV6-5	TRBJ2-3	NA	NA	CASSYGLAYSTDTQYF	TGTGCCAGCAGTTACGGCCTAGCGTATAGCACAGATACGCAGTATTTT
TRBV29-1	TRBJ2-1	once	TRBD1	CSVNYRDRGYNEQFF	TGCAGCGTTAATTACCGGGACAGGGGATACAATGAGCAGTTCTTC
TRBV29-1	TRBJ2-7	NA	TRBD2	CSVVPSGSYEQYF	TGCAGCGTTGTCCCTAGCGGGAGCTACGAGCAGTACTTC
TRBV29-1	TRBJ2-3	once	TRBD2	CSVWGLAGVADTQYF	TGCAGCGTCTGGGGACTAGCGGGAGTTGCAGATACGCAGTATTTT
TRBV9	TRBJ2-7	NA	NA	CASSEGGSSYEQYF	TGTGCCAGCAGCGAGGGGGGGTCCTCCTACGAGCAGTACTTC
TRBV7-9	TRBJ1-1	NA	TRBD1	CASSLVTGDFKLEAFF	TGTGCCAGCAGCTTAGTCACAGGGGATTTTAAACTTGAAGCTTTCTTT
TRBV7-7	TRBJ2-3	NA	NA	CASSLWVPNTQYF	TGTGCTAGCAGCCTTTGGGTCCCGAATACGCAGTATTTT
TRBV27	TRBJ1-1	NA	NA	CASSHPTDSTEAFF	TGTGCCAGCAGTCATCCGACAGATTCCACTGAAGCTTTCTTT
TRBV9	TRBJ2-2	few	NA	CASSAARGGGELFF	TGTGCCAGCAGCGCCGCTAGAGGGGGCGGGGAGCTGTTTTTT
TRBV9	TRBJ1-1	NA	NA	CASSVTFAGASTEAFF	TGTGCCAGCAGCGTAACCTTTGCGGGGGCTAGTACTGAAGCTTTCTTT
TRBV14	TRBJ1-1	NA	NA	CASSEGLRRSGFVF	TGTGCCAGCAGCGAAGGACTGCGGCGTAGTGGATTTGTCTTT
TRBV29-1	TRBJ2-1	NA	TRBD2	CSVSGSTEQFF	TGCAGCGTAAGCGGGAGCACGGAGCAGTTCTTC
TRBV9	TRBJ2-1	NA	TRBD1	CASSEDRETYNEQFF	TGTGCCAGCAGCGAGGACAGGGAAACCTACAATGAGCAGTTCTTC
TRBV20-1	TRBJ2-7	NA	NA	CSALDGFEQYF	TGCAGTGCTCTAGACGGTTTTGAGCAGTACTTC
TRBV7-6	TRBJ1-3	NA	NA	CASSPPGRRGGNTIYF	TGTGCCAGCAGCCCCCCGGGACGGAGAGGTGGAAACACCATATATTTT
TRBV15	TRBJ2-3	NA	TRBD2	CATSREPSGISTDTQYF	TGTGCCACCAGCAGAGAGCCTAGCGGGATTAGCACAGATACGCAGTATTTT
TRBV27	TRBJ2-2	NA	TRBD1	CASSSGTGNTGELFF	TGTGCCAGCAGTTCCGGGACAGGGAACACCGGGGAGCTGTTTTTT
TRBV2	TRBJ1-2	NA	NA	CASRTGTNGYTF	TGTGCCAGCAGGACCGGGACAAATGGCTACACCTTC
TRBV2	TRBJ2-1	NA	NA	CASRPMVTSYNEQFF	TGTGCCAGCAGACCCATGGTCACCTCCTACAATGAGCAGTTCTTC
TRBV15	TRBJ2-7	NA	NA	CATSPKPTTYEQYF	TGTGCCACCAGCCCTAAGCCTACTACCTACGAGCAGTACTTC
TRBV4-1	TRBJ2-7	NA	NA	CASSQRGYEQYF	TGCGCCAGCAGCCAAAGAGGCTACGAGCAGTACTTC
TRBV7-9	TRBJ1-5	NA	NA	CASSYGGRNQPQHF	TGTGCCAGCAGCTACGGGGGGAGGAATCAGCCCCAGCATTTT
TRBV27	TRBJ2-3	NA	TRBD2	CATGAGATDTQYF	TGTGCCACCGGAGCGGGAGCGACAGATACGCAGTATTTT
TRBV15	TRBJ2-1	once	NA	CATSRDTGSDNEQFF	TGTGCCACCAGCAGAGATACGGGAAGCGACAATGAGCAGTTCTTC
TRBV7-9	TRBJ2-1	NA	NA	CASSRTPHEQFF	TGTGCCAGCAGTCGGACTCCCCATGAGCAGTTCTTC
TRBV18	TRBJ2-3	once	TRBD2	CASSGRLAGPESDTQYF	TGTGCCAGCTCAGGTCGGCTAGCGGGTCCCGAGTCAGATACGCAGTATTTT